This T cell receptor (beta chain) emerged from a study of T cell responses to AZD1222 COVID-19 vaccine. Findings and limits, study-wide: The CD4 TCRs associated with vaccination extended across spike and predominated at 160-218 and 743-854.

Second doses at about 4 or about 12 weeks were pooled. On this clone itself: Its antigen remains unidentified.

This table comes from immunoSEQ multiplex PCR, and its TCRdb copy is limited to in-frame clones, with some not included. There are under 150,000 clones in the sample; almost 95% occur only once, and around 10% lies in the top ten. The sequencing here drew on peripheral blood, taken 28 days after the second AZD1222 dose. The TCR comes from an adult who received the AZD1222 COVID-19 vaccine.

CDR3 coding DNA: TGTGCCAGTACCCTCTTGGACCGAATGAACACTGAAGCTTTCTTT. The encoded protein is CASTLLDRMNTEAFF. This chain joins TRBV19 and TRBJ1-1, with unresolved D. CDR3 size: 15 residues. With 7 bases removed from V and 0 bases from J, the gap between germline ends came to 15 bases. The germline V gene encodes CDR1 LNHDA and CDR2 SQIVND (reference sequence).